Presented here are 2 T cell receptor beta chains from one specimen sequenced in a study of neoadjuvant anti-PD-1 for oral cavity cancer. Method: immunoSEQ multiplex PCR; TCRdb's copy keeps in-frame clones and lacks some. Of around 60,000 clones listed, roughly three quarters are singletons. Here the sequenced sample was PBMCs, taken before nivolumab (anti-PD-1) treatment. The receptors were sampled from a person between 40 and 79 years old with oral cavity squamous cell carcinoma.

The chain is built from TRBV5-1 and TRBJ1-2; TRBD1 might be the D (6 bases). Germline V CDR1 and CDR2: SGHRS, YFSETQ. V was shortened by 1 base and J by 4 bases, with 11 bases between the two germline ends. This CDR3 comprises 14 residues. CDR3 bases: TGCGCCAGCAGCTTGTCGCAGGGGACCTATGGCTACACCTTC. It codes for CASSLSQGTYGYTF. Drawing the rest from reference TRBV5-1 and TRBJ1-2, the complete variable domain is KAGVTQTPRYLIKTRGQQVTLSCSPISGHRSVSWYQQTPGQGLQFLFEYFSETQRNKGNFPGRFSGRQFSNSRSEMNVSTLELGDSALYLCASSLSQGTYGYTFGSGTRLTVV.

This chain joins TRBV6-6 and TRBJ1-2; D call uncertain. Germline V gene sequence: CDR1 MNHNY, CDR2 SVGAGI (reference sequence). The CDR3 spans 11 residues. Trimming took off 5 bases at V and 6 bases at J, with 7 bases between the two ends. The CDR3 DNA reads TGTGCCAGCAGTCCGAAGGATGGCTACACCTTC. Its protein is CASSPKDGYTF.